This TCR beta chain originates from a study of vaccination effects on CD4 cells after COVID-19. A 10-day culture period preceded the isolation of CD4+ T cells. Points on this clone: The antigen is unknown.

Repertoires were generated with immunoSEQ multiplex PCR, while TCRdb's copy carries only in-frame clones and drops some. There are about 66,000 clones in the sample; just over 70% occur only once, and approximately 22% lies in the top ten. Regarding the study as a whole: After vaccination, spike-reactive clones in convalescents were mostly new vaccine-induced clones.

The specimen was CD4+ T cells from PBMCs cultured without peptide, collected before COVID-19 vaccination. The sequence derives from a human donor who had a prior SARS-CoV-2 infection.

CDR3 in amino acids: CASSRTGGPSNTGELFF. The CDR3 region has the DNA TGTGCCAGCAGCCGGACAGGGGGCCCTTCGAACACCGGGGAGCTGTTTTTT. V usage is TRBV2 and J usage is TRBJ2-2; 11 positions agree with TRBD1. Germline trimming cut 6 bases from V and 0 bases from J; bases unmatched to any gene: 6. Looked up from germline, CDR1 is SNHLY and CDR2 is FYNNEI. This CDR3 region has 17 residues.